The 27 T cell receptor beta chains below were found in one sample sequenced in a study of blood T cell dynamics during melanoma immunotherapy. Described time point: pre-treatment baseline. The repertoire was sequenced with immunoSEQ multiplex PCR; TCRdb's copy has only in-frame clones and lacks some. Of approximately 6,800 clones in the sample, 84% were seen once. The material was blood, obtained from a patient treated with checkpoint blockade. The receptors stem from a human donor with melanoma.

This clone has only one observation. The J gene is TRBJ2-2, the V gene TRBV9, with TRBD2 matching over 7 bases. After removal of 7 bases from V and 3 bases from J, the junction contained 6 bases not matched to a gene. This CDR3 has 14 residues. Germline CDR1 SGDLS, CDR2 YYNGEE. The CDR3 nucleotides read TGTGCCAGCTCCCTGGGGGGGGACACCGGGGAGCTGTTTTTT. This encodes CASSLGGDTGELFF. Full variable domain (rest looked up from reference TRBV9 and TRBJ2-2): DSGVTQTPKHLITATGQRVTLRCSPRSGDLSVYWYQQSLDQGLQFLIQYYNGEERAKGNILERFSAQQFPDLHSELNLSSLELGDSALYFCASSLGGDTGELFFGEGSRLTVL.

V is TRBV9 and J is TRBJ1-3; TRBD1 matches 10 bases. Germline CDR1 reads SGDLS; CDR2 reads YYNGEE. This CDR3 is 15 amino acids long. Trimming cost V 2 bases and J 4 bases; bases outside gene matches: 3. CDR3 in amino acids: CASSVGQGSGNTIYF. The DNA for the CDR3 is TGTGCCAGCAGCGTGGGACAGGGGTCGGGAAACACCATATATTTT.

This clone was seen a handful of times. This chain links TRBV4-2 with TRBJ2-2; 8 nucleotides match TRBD2. This CDR3 is built from 15 residues. The trim removed 4 bases at V and 3 bases at J, leaving 4 bases unmatched. CDR1 is LGHNA, CDR2 YNFKEQ, per germline. CDR3 in DNA: TGTGCCAGCAGCCCTCGGGAGGGAGACACCGGGGAGCTGTTTTTT. Translation: CASSPREGDTGELFF.

The chain couples TRBV9 to TRBJ1-3, with unresolved D. The germline CDR1 and CDR2 sequences are SGDLS and YYNGEE. V was clipped by 4 bases and J by 0 bases, with 14 bases between them. CDR3 length equals 16 residues. CDR3 sequence (DNA): TGTGCCAGCAGCTCTTCCCGGGAAAGCTCTGGAAACACCATATATTTT. It translates to CASSSSRESSGNTIYF.

V and J are TRBV28 and TRBJ1-1; 8 nucleotides agree with TRBD1. Germline-derived CDR1 and CDR2 are MDHEN and SYDVKM. Losses at the gene ends were 7 bases for V and 1 base for J; bases not matched to a gene: 8. CDR3 length: 15 amino acids. The CDR3 region is CASTRTGNTNTEAFF. DNA of the CDR3: TGTGCCAGCACCCGGACAGGGAATACGAACACTGAAGCTTTCTTT.

The rearrangement joins TRBV19 to TRBJ2-1; the match to TRBD2 covers 8 bases. J gave up 7 bases and V 11 bases, and 13 bases lay outside the gene matches. Germline CDR1 LNHDA, CDR2 SQIVND (reference sequence). The CDR3 covers 14 residues. CDR3 protein: CAAGPGGPRNEQFF. In DNA, the CDR3 is TGTGCCGCCGGGCCGGGAGGGCCTCGGAATGAGCAGTTCTTC.

The chain employs TRBV27 and TRBJ2-7, with D uncertain. Germline CDR1 reads MNHEY; CDR2 reads SMNVEV (reference sequence). Trimming removed 6 bases at V and 3 bases at J, with 12 bases between. The CDR3 is 13 amino acids. The CDR3 spells CASSPDPYYEQYF. The CDR3 DNA sequence: TGTGCCAGCAGCCCCGACCCCTACTACGAGCAGTACTTC.

The chain employs TRBV7-2 and TRBJ1-5; 9 nucleotides agree with TRBD1. Germline V gene sequence: CDR1 SGHTA, CDR2 FQGNSA. Losses at the gene ends were 1 base for V and 11 bases for J; bases not matched to a gene: 9. CDR3 length equals 15 residues. CDR3 protein: CASSLGNRGLEAQHF. CDR3 coding DNA: TGTGCCAGCAGCTTAGGAAACAGGGGGCTGGAGGCCCAGCATTTT.

V is TRBV6-5 and J is TRBJ1-4, with D unresolved. V lost 4 bases, J lost 7 bases, and 10 bases lay in between. The CDR3 is 13 amino acids. The germline V gene encodes CDR1 MNHEY and CDR2 SVGAGI. The DNA for the CDR3 is TGTGCCAGCAGTTCCAATTACGGTGAAAAACTGTTTTTT. Translation gives CASSSNYGEKLFF.

The V and J genes are TRBV28 and TRBJ1-2, with D possibly matching TRBD1 (5 bases). The ends were cut back, 6 bases at V and 4 bases at J, with 15 bases in the middle. Germline V gives CDR1 MDHEN, CDR2 SYDVKM. The CDR3 has 14 amino acids. The CDR3 spells CASSRVGDIYGYTF. For the CDR3, the DNA is TGTGCCAGCAGCAGGGTGGGGGATATCTATGGCTACACCTTC.

The chain carries TRBV18 and TRBJ1-4, with TRBD1 matching over 9 bases. V lost 4 bases and J lost 6; bases outside the gene matches: 0. This CDR3 comprises 13 residues. Looked up from germline, CDR1 is KGHSH and CDR2 is LQKENI. CDR3: CASSRTGDEKLFF. The CDR3 nucleotides read TGTGCCAGCTCACGGACAGGGGATGAAAAACTGTTTTTT.

The J gene is TRBJ2-5, the V gene TRBV15; D not resolved. The J call could be wrong; TRBJ2-7 is a better fit for the DNA end. Germline assignment: CDR1 LNHNV and CDR2 YYDKDF (reference sequence). The CDR3 covers 13 residues. CDR3 sequence reads: CATSRDFEREQYF. Here the CDR3 DNA reads TGTGCCACCAGCAGAGATTTCGAACGCGAGCAGTACTTC.

The V and J genes are TRBV11-1 and TRBJ1-1, with a possible D match to TRBD1 (5 bases). The germline CDR1 and CDR2 sequences are SGHAT and FQDESV (reference sequence). This CDR3 spans 14 amino acids. The ends were cut back, 2 bases at V and 7 bases at J, with 14 bases in the middle. CDR3 region: CASSLRPQGFEAFF. The CDR3 bases are TGTGCCAGCAGCTTAAGACCCCAGGGCTTTGAAGCTTTCTTT.

V is TRBV20-1 and J is TRBJ1-3; D is uncertain. CDR3 size: 10 residues. Deletions cut 1 base from V and 5 bases from J, with 0 bases between. Germline lookup yields CDR1 DFQATT and CDR2 SNEGSKA (reference sequence). The CDR3 nucleotides are TGCAGTGCTAGAGGAAACACCATATATTTT. It encodes CSARGNTIYF.

The genes are TRBV14 and TRBJ2-5, with 8 bases aligning to TRBD1. The CDR3 consists of 13 residues. Trimming cost V 4 bases and J 5 bases; bases outside gene matches: 3. Germline lookup yields CDR1 SGHDN and CDR2 FVKESK. The CDR3 here is CASSRQGRETQYF. In DNA, the CDR3 is TGTGCCAGCAGCCGACAGGGGCGGGAGACCCAGTACTTC.

The V and J genes are TRBV29-1 and TRBJ1-3; D remains unclear. CDR3 length equals 12 residues. CDR1 is SQVTM and CDR2 is ANQGSEA in the germline V gene. Trimming removed 5 bases from V and 1 base from J, with 6 bases in between. CDR3 loop: CSVCPSGNTIYF. The CDR3, as DNA: TGCAGCGTTTGTCCTTCTGGAAACACCATATATTTT.

The chain uses TRBV4-3 and TRBJ1-4, with TRBD1 matching 9 bases. The CDR3 spans 15 residues. The V gene end was trimmed by 1 base and the J gene end by 8 bases; junction bases not matched to a gene: 5. The germline gives CDR1 LGHNA, CDR2 YSLEER. CDR3 sequence reads: CASSQGGQGVEKLFF. The CDR3, as DNA: TGCGCCAGCAGCCAAGGGGGACAGGGTGTGGAAAAACTGTTTTTT.

V gene TRBV30 combines with J gene TRBJ1-6; TRBD1 might be the D (5 bases). Trimming cost V 0 bases and J 3 bases, with 12 bases left between them. CDR1 is GTSNPN, CDR2 SVGIG, per germline (reference sequence). This CDR3 spans 16 amino acids. As DNA, the CDR3 is TGTGCCTGGAGTGTGCCGGGGGGACTCTATAATTCACCCCTCCACTTT. This gives the protein CAWSVPGGLYNSPLHF.

This chain joins TRBV11-1 and TRBJ2-7; a possible D gene is TRBD2 (5 bases). Trimming cost V 4 bases and J 5 bases, with 9 bases left between them. The germline gives CDR1 SGHAT, CDR2 FQDESV (reference sequence). CDR3 length: 12 amino acids. The CDR3 sequence is CASSSYSDEQYF. In DNA form, the CDR3 reads TGTGCCAGCAGCTCCTATAGCGACGAGCAGTACTTC.

The rearrangement links TRBV27 to TRBJ2-7; maybe TRBD1 (6 bases). The CDR3 extends over 16 amino acids. The ends were cut back, 5 bases at V and 4 bases at J, with 21 bases in the middle. CDR1 MNHEY and CDR2 SMNVEV come from the germline V gene (reference sequence). The CDR3: CASSLAQGSGAYEQYF. The CDR3 region has the DNA TGTGCCAGCAGTCTAGCCCAGGGGTCGGGCGCGTACGAGCAGTACTTC.

The chain combines TRBV7-8 with TRBJ1-1; TRBD1 matches 7 bases. The junction had 12 bases not matched to a gene; V was cut back by 5 bases and J by 0 bases. The CDR3 runs 17 residues. CDR1 and CDR2 from the germline V gene are SGHVS and FQNEAQ. The CDR3 region has the DNA TGTGCCAGCAGCGAGGGACAGCGGGGTTTCATGAACACTGAAGCTTTCTTT. This sequence encodes CASSEGQRGFMNTEAFF.

This rearrangement joins TRBV10-3 to TRBJ1-2, with TRBD1 matching 8 bases. V lost 0 bases to trimming and J lost 8 bases; unmatched junction nucleotides: 8. Per the germline V gene, CDR1 is ENHRY and CDR2 is SYGVKD. CDR3 size: 15 residues. In nucleotides, the CDR3 is TGTGCCATCAGTGAGTCTGTAACAGGGGGAAGGGGCTACACCTTC. It codes for CAISESVTGGRGYTF.

The chain combines TRBV18 with TRBJ1-1, with D hard to call. The germline V gene encodes CDR1 KGHSH and CDR2 LQKENI. The V end lost 4 bases, the J end lost 0 bases, and 6 bases lay between the germline ends. There are 13 residues in the CDR3. The CDR3 DNA reads TGTGCCAGCTCACGTCAATTGAACACTGAAGCTTTCTTT. Its protein is CASSRQLNTEAFF.

The chain employs TRBV11-2 and TRBJ2-7; D is uncertain. Germline V lookup: CDR1 SGHAT, CDR2 FQNNGV. The CDR3 is made up of 11 amino acids. Deletions cut 5 bases from V and 3 bases from J, with 5 bases between. The CDR3 region is CASSPHYEQYF. CDR3 DNA sequence: TGTGCCAGCAGCCCCCACTACGAGCAGTACTTC.

This clone was detected once. V is TRBV25-1 and J is TRBJ2-1; D not certain. Germline V gene sequence: CDR1 MGHDK, CDR2 SYGVNS. The CDR3 has 14 amino acids. The V and J ends lost 1 base and 4 bases respectively, with 8 bases between them. The CDR3 sequence: CASSELSGYNEQFF. As DNA, the CDR3 is TGTGCCAGCAGTGAATTAAGTGGATACAATGAGCAGTTCTTC.

V and J are TRBV30 and TRBJ2-2; 8 positions agree with TRBD1. This CDR3 spans 17 amino acids. The trim removed 6 bases at V and 4 bases at J, leaving 16 bases unmatched. CDR1 and CDR2 (germline): GTSNPN, SVGIG (reference sequence). The CDR3 region is CACLNLVQGVSTGELFF. CDR3 bases: TGTGCCTGCCTGAATTTGGTACAGGGGGTCAGCACCGGGGAGCTGTTTTTT.

The chain recombines TRBV6-5 with TRBJ1-5; D is undetermined. The CDR3 runs 13 residues. Germline loops: CDR1 MNHEY, CDR2 SVGAGI. The V and J ends lost 2 bases and 7 bases respectively, with 9 bases between them. This CDR3 reads CASSYGEEQPQHF. The CDR3 DNA reads as TGTGCCAGCAGTTACGGTGAGGAACAGCCCCAGCATTTT.